Shown below are 4 T cell receptor beta chains from a single sample sequenced in a study of Graves' ophthalmopathy and Graves' hyperthyroidism. Using RNA transcripts, the TCR beta CDR3 regions were amplified. RT-PCR with HTBI primers came first, then second-round multiplex PCR. TCRdb used MiXCR to reprocess the multiplex PCR reads, holding one entry per CDR3 protein. The table records about 1.2 million distinct CDR3 sequences, 35% to 40% of them present only once. The sample was peripheral blood or thyroid tissue (not recorded which). The receptors come from an adult man with Graves' hyperthyroidism.

This clonotype appeared a few times. The chain is built from TRBV7-8 and TRBJ1-4; D gene unclear. V lost 4 bases, J lost 7 bases, and 16 bases lay in between. The CDR3 consists of 15 residues. Germline loops: CDR1 SGHVS, CDR2 FQNEAQ. The CDR3 is CASSSDRVRFEKLFF. The CDR3 bases are TGTGCCAGCAGCTCCGACCGAGTTCGGTTTGAAAAACTGTTTTTT. The full variable domain, in which reference TRBV7-8 and TRBJ1-4 provide the parts outside the CDR3, is GAGVSQSPRYKVAKRGQDVALRCDPISGHVSLFWYQQALGQGPEFLTYFQNEAQLDKSGLPSDRFFAERPEGSVSTLKIQRTQQEDSAVYLCASSSDRVRFEKLFFGSGTQLSVL.

Ten or more counts support this clonotype. The rearrangement joins TRBV19 to TRBJ1-5; 8 nucleotides match TRBD1. Per germline, CDR1 LNHDA and CDR2 SQIVND (reference sequence). The V and J ends lost 3 bases and 0 bases, in that order; junction bases with no gene match: 10. CDR3 length equals 18 residues. CDR3 sequence (DNA): TGTGCCAGTAGTATCGGAGACAGGGGACCTTATAGCAATCAGCCCCAGCATTTT. Amino acid sequence: CASSIGDRGPYSNQPQHF.

This chain joins TRBV13 and TRBJ2-7, with 8 bases aligning to TRBD1. Germline trimming cut 0 bases from V and 2 bases from J; bases unmatched to any gene: 3. The CDR3 sequence is 15 residues long. Germline CDR1 is PRHDT and CDR2 is FYEKMQ (reference sequence). The CDR3 DNA reads TGTGCCAGCAGCTTAGGGGGACAGGAAGCCTACGAGCAGTACTTC. Amino acid sequence: CASSLGGQEAYEQYF. The variable domain in full, completed from reference TRBV13 and TRBJ2-7, reads AAGVIQSPRHLIKEKRETATLKCYPIPRHDTVYWYQQGPGQDPQFLISFYEKMQSDKGSIPDRFSAQQFSDYHSELNMSSLELGDSALYFCASSLGGQEAYEQYFGPGTRLTVT.

The chain links TRBV30 to TRBJ2-6; D call uncertain. Deletions cut 2 bases from V and 11 bases from J, with 10 bases between. Germline lookup yields CDR1 GTSNPN and CDR2 SVGIG (reference sequence). CDR3 length: 12 residues. CDR3 sequence reads: CAWSRTLDVLTF. CDR3 DNA: TGTGCCTGGAGTAGAACATTGGACGTCCTGACTTTC.